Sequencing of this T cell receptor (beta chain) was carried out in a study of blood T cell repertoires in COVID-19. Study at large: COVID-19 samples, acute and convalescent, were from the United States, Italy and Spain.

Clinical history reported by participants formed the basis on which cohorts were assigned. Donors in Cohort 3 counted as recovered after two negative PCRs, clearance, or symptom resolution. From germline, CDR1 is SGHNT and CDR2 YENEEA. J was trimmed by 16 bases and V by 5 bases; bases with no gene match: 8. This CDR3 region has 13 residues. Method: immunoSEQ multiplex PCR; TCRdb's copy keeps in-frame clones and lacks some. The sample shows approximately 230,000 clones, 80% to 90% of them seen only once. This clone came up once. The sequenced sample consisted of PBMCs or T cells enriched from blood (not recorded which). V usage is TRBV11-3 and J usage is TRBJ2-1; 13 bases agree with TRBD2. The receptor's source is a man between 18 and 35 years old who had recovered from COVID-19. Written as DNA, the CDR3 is TGTGCCAGCAGCCCCCGACTAGCGGGAGGTTCCTTCTTC. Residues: CASSPRLAGGSFF.